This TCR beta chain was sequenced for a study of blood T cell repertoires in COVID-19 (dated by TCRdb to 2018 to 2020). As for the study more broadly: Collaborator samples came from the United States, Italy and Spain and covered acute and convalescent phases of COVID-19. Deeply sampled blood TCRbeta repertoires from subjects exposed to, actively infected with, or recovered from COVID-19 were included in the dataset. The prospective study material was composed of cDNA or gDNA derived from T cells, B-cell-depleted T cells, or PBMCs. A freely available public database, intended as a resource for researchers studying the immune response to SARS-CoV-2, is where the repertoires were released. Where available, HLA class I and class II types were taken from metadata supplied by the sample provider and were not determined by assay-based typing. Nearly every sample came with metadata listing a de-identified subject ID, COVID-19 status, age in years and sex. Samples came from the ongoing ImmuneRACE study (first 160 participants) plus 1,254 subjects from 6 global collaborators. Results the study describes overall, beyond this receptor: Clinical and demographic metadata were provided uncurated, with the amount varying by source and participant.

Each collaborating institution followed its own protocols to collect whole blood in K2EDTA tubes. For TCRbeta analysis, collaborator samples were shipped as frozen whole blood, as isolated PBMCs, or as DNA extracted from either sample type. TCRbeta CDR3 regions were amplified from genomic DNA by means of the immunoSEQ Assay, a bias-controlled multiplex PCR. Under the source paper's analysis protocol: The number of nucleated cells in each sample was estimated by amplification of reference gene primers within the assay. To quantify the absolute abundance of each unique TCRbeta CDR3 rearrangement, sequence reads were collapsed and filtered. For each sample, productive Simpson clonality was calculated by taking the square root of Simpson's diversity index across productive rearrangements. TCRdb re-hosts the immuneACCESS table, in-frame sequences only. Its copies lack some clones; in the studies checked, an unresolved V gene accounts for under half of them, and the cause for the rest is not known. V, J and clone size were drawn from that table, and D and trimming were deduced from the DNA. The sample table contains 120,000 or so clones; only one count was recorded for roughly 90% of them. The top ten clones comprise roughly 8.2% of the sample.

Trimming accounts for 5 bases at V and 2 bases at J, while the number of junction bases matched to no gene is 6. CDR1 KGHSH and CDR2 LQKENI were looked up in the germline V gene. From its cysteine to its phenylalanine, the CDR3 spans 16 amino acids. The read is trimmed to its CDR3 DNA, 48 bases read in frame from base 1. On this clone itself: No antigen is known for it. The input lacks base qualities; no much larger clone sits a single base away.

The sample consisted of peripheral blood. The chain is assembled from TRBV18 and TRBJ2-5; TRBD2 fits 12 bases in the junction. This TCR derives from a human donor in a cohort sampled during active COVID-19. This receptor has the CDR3 CASSSTSGGLQETQYF. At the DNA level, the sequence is TGTGCCAGCTCATCGACTAGCGGGGGACTTCAAGAGACCCAGTACTTC.